The rows below give T cell receptor beta chains drawn from one sample of a study of blood T cell repertoires in COVID-19. TCRdb keeps only in-frame clones here, not all; method: immunoSEQ multiplex PCR. The data contain about 180,000 clones, less than 90% of them seen just once; the ten biggest clones take up 6% to 8.5%. Sample: peripheral blood. Every receptor here comes from a woman in her 70s with COVID-19, enrolled during active disease. CDR3s leave out the opening cysteine and the closing phenylalanine or tryptophan. Fields, in order: D gene, V gene, CDR3 protein. D genes are given only for firm matches.

TRBD1 | TRBV15 | ATSSLPRGRGEKLF
- | TRBV5-1 | ASSLSQGAYNEQF
- | TRBV27 | ASTPTSKSYNEQF
TRBD1 | TRBV5-1 | ASMLIPGQSTDTQY
TRBD1 | TRBV5-6 | ASSWTGVTEAF
- | TRBV7-8 | ASSKGWGSGYNEQF
- | TRBV28 | ASRLCIQIHDYEQY
TRBD2 | TRBV5-1 | ASSLDRGRAGNEQF
- | TRBV28 | ASSSNYNSPLH
TRBD2 | TRBV20-1 | RCGSHNEQF
- | TRBV7-8 | ASSLPAGTEAF
- | TRBV29-1 | SVVLTLTDTQY
- | TRBV3-1/TRBV3-2 | ASSHQGLQGISNEQY
- | TRBV5-6 | ASTRLGSSYNEQF
- | TRBV28 | ASSFGAYEQY
- | TRBV13 | ASSLKGSVPYNEQF
TRBD2 | TRBV11-3 | ASLSGRDADTQY
- | TRBV14 | ASSQDTSRGRGEAF
TRBD1 | TRBV10-3 | AIRHEATGNEQY
- | TRBV9 | ASSFSGQGPDTQY
TRBD1 | TRBV18 | ASSPPGQGEGFYEQY
TRBD2 | TRBV6-6 | ASSTSGPPRTDTQY
TRBD1 | TRBV5-6 | ASSLDRGYSNYGYT
- | TRBV7-6 | ASSLAGQGNTGELF
- | TRBV28 | ASSLSPPGRSNQPQH
TRBD1 | TRBV7-9 | ASSSYGTGEREKLF
- | TRBV10-2 | ASKEDTKTYEQY
TRBD1 | TRBV20-1 | SALGQAEAF
TRBD1 | TRBV19 | ASSTRQGASEAF
TRBD1 | TRBV27 | ASSNRDRGHYGYT
TRBD1 | TRBV28 | ASRIGQANYGYT
- | TRBV4-1 | ASSQVGHGSNQPQH
- | TRBV21-1 | ASSKNKDRAPGIRAGNTIY
TRBD2 | TRBV5-1 | ASSSQASGSNEQF
TRBD2 | TRBV18 | ASSPVSGRSDEQF
TRBD2 | TRBV20-1 | SASGLAGRDNEQF
- | TRBV19 | ASSIDLKGVYGYT
- | TRBV19 | ASAISYTIY
- | TRBV6-2/TRBV6-3 | ASSYRGVRYEQY
- | TRBV6-5 | ASKGVGAADEQF
TRBD1 | TRBV25-1 | ASSEYRGQGGEKLF
TRBD1 | TRBV10-1 | ASSLKQGLTQY
- | TRBV12-3/TRBV12-4 | ASSLLLNTEAF
TRBD1 | TRBV6-5 | ASSYSSGQGSSPLH
- | TRBV6-5 | ASSFRGEPLH
- | TRBV7-9 | ASTLGASQTDTQY
- | TRBV19 | ASTLTRDSSGNTIY
- | TRBV4-3 | ASSQVGGGPNEQF
TRBD2 | TRBV7-9 | ASSLAGEVEQF
TRBD1 | TRBV28 | ASSLQGGGYT
TRBD2 | TRBV29-1 | SVSRMGGYEQY
- | TRBV11-1 | ASSLEAASTDTQY
TRBD2 | TRBV12-5 | ASGWTGLAGDNEQF
TRBD2 | TRBV4-3 | ASSQGPTSGRATGNEQF